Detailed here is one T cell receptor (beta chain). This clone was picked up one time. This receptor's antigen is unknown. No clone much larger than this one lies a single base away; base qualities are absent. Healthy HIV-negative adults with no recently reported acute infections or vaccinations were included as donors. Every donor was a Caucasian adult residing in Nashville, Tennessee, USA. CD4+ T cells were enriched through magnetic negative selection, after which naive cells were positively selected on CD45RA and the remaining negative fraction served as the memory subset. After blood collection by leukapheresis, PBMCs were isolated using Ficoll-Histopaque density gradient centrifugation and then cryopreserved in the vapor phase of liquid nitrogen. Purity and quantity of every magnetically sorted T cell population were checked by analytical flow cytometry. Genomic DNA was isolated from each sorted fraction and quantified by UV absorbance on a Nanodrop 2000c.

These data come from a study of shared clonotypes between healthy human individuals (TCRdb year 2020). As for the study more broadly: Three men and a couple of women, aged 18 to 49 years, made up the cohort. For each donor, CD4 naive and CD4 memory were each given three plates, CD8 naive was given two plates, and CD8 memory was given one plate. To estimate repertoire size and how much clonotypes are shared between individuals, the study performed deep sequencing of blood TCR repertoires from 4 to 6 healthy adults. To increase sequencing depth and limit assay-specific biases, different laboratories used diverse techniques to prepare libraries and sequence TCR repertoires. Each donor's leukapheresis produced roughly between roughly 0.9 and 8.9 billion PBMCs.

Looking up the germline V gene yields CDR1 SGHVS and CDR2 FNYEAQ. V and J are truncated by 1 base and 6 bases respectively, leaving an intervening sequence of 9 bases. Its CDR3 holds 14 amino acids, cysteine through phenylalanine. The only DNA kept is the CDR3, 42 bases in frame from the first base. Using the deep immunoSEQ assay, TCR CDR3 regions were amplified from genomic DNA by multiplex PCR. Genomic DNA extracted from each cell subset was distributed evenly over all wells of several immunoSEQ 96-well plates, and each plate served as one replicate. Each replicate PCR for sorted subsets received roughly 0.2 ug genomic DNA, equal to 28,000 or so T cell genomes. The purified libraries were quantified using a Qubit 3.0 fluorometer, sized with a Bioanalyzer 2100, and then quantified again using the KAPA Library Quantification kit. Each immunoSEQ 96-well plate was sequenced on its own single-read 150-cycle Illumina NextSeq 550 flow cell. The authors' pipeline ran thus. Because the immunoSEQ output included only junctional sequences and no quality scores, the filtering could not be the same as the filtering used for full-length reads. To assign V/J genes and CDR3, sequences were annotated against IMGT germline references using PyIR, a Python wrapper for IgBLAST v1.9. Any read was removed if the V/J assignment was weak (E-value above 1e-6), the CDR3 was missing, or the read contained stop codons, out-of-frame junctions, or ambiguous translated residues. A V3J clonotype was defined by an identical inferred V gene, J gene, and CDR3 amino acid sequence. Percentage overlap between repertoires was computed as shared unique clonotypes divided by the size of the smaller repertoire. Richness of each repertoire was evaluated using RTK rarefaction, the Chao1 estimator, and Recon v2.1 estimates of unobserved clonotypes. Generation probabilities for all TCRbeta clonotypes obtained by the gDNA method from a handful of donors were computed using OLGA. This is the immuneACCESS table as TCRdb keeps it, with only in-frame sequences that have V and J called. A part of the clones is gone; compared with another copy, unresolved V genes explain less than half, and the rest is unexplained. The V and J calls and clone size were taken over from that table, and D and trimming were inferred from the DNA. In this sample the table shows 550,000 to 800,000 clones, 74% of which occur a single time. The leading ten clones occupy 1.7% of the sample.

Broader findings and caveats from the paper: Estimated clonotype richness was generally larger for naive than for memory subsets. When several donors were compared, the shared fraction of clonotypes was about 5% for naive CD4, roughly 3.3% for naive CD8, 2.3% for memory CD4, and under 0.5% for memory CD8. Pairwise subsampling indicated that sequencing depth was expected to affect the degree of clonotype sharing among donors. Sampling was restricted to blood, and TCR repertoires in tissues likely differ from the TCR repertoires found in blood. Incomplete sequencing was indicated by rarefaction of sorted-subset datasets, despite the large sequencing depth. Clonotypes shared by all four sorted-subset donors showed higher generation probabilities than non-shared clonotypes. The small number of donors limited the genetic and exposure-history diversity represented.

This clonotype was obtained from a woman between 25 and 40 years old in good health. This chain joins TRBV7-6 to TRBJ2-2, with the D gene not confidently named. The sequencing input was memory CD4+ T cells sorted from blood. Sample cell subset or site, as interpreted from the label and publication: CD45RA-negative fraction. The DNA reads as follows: TGTGCCAGCAGCTTAGACCCCTTCCCCGGGGAGCTGTTTTTT. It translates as CASSLDPFPGELFF.